This T cell receptor (beta chain) emerged from a study of T cells in Graves' hyperthyroidism and ophthalmopathy. Of note for this clonotype: At one of its ends the junction is not consistent with the germline gene, which may arise from a read error.

TCR beta CDR3 region amplification was performed from RNA transcripts. HTBI primers were used for first-round RT-PCR of the TCR CDR3. From the multiplex PCR reads, TCRdb called clonotypes with MiXCR, one entry per CDR3 protein. Among some 420,000 distinct CDR3 sequences, approximately 14% were seen once, and the ten largest hold less than 6.5%. CDR1 is MNHEY, CDR2 SMNVEV, per germline (reference sequence). The CDR3 extends over 13 amino acids. The chain employs TRBV27 and TRBJ2-6; 7 positions match TRBD2. The clonotype originates from a woman younger than 30 with Graves' hyperthyroidism. Sample: blood. The CDR3 here is CASRYTSATTHSF. Written as DNA, the CDR3 is TGTGCCAGCCGCTATACTAGCGCCACCACCCATTCTTTC.